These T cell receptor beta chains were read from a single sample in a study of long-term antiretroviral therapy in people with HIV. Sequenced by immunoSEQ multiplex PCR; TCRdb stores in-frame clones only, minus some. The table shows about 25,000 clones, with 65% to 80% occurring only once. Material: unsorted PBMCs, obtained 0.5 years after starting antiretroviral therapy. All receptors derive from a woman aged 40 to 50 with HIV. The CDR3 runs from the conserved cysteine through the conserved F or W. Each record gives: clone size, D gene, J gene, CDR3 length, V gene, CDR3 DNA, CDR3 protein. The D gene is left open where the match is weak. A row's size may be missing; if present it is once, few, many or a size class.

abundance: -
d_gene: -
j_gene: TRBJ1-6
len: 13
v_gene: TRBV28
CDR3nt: TGTGCCAGCAGTCCTACAGGGCATTCACCCCTCCACTTT
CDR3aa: CASSPTGHSPLHF

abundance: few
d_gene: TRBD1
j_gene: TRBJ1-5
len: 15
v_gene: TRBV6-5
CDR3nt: TGTGCCAGCAGTCCGGACAGGGGGAGTAATCAGCCCCAGCATTTT
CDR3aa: CASSPDRGSNQPQHF

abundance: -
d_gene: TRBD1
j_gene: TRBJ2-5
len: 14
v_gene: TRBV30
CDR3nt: TGTGCCTGGAAGGACAGGGGGAGGCAAGAGACCCAGTACTTC
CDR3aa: CAWKDRGRQETQYF

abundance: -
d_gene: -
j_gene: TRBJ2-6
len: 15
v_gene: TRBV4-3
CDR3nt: TGCGCCAGCAGCCTTGGCTTAACTGGGGCCAACGTCCTGACTTTC
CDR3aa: CASSLGLTGANVLTF

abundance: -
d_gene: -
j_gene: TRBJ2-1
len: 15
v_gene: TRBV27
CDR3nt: TGTGCCAGCTCCCCGATAGAGGGAGTCTACAATGAGCAGTTCTTC
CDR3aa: CASSPIEGVYNEQFF

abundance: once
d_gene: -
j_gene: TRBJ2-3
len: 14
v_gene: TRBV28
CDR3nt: TGTGCCAGCACGGCGGAACCTAGCACAGATACGCAGTATTTT
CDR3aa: CASTAEPSTDTQYF

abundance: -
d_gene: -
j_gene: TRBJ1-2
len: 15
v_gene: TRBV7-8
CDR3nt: TGTGCCACCGGGAGGATGGCGCCGACAACCTATGGCTACACCTTC
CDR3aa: CATGRMAPTTYGYTF

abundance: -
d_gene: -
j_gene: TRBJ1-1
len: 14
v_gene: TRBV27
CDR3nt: TGTGCCAGCAGTTTGGGGTCAGGGAGTACTGAAGCTTTCTTT
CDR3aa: CASSLGSGSTEAFF

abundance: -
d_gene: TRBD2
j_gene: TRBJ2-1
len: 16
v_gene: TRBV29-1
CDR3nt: TGCAGCGCCCGGACTAGCGGGGCCAGCTCCTACAATGAGCAGTTCTTC
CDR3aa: CSARTSGASSYNEQFF

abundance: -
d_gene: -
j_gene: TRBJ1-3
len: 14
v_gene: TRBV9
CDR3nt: TGTGCCAGCAGCGTAGAGGGTCGGGGAAACACCATATATTTT
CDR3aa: CASSVEGRGNTIYF

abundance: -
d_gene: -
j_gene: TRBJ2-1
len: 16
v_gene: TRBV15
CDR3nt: TGTGCCACCAGCAGAGGGCGACTGTCTCCCTACAATGAGCAGTTCTTC
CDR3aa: CATSRGRLSPYNEQFF

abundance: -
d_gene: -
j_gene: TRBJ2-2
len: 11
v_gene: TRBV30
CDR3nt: TGTGCCTGTCAAAAGGCCGGGGAGCTGTTTTTT
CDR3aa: CACQKAGELFF

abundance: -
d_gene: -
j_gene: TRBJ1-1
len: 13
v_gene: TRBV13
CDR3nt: TGTGCCAGCAGCTCCGGGGAGAACACTGAAGCTTTCTTT
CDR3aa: CASSSGENTEAFF

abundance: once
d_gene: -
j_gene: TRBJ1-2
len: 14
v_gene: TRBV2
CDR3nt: TGTGCCAGCAGTGTCTTGGAGCCCTCGGGGGGCTACACCTTC
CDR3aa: CASSVLEPSGGYTF

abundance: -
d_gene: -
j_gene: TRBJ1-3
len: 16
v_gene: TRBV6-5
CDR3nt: TGTGCCAGCAGTTACTCGACAGGAAACTCTGGAAACACCATATATTTT
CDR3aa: CASSYSTGNSGNTIYF

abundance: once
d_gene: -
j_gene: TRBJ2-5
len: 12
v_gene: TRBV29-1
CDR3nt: TGCAGCGTGAGGGGTGGGAGGGAGACCCAGTACTTC
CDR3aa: CSVRGGRETQYF

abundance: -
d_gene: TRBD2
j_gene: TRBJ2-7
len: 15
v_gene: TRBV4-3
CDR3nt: TGCGCCAGCAGCCAAGATTCACTAGCGGGGAGCGAGCAGTACTTC
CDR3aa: CASSQDSLAGSEQYF

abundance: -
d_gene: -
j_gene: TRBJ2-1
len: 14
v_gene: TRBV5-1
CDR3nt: TGCGCCAGCAGCCCAGACAGAGGAAAGAATGAGCAGTTCTTC
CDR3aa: CASSPDRGKNEQFF

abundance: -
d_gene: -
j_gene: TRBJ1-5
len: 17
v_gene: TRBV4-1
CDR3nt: TGCGCCAGCAGCCAAGGGCAGGCCCGGGGGAGCAATCAGCCCCAGCATTTT
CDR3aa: CASSQGQARGSNQPQHF

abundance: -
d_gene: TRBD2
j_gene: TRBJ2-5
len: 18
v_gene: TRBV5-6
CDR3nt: TGTGCCAGCAGCTTCTTAGCGGGGGGCCGTGGGTACCAAGAGACCCAGTACTTC
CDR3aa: CASSFLAGGRGYQETQYF

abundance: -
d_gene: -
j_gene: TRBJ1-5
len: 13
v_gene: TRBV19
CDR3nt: TGTGCCACTGGGGTAGACAGTACTCAGCCCCAGCATTTT
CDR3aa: CATGVDSTQPQHF

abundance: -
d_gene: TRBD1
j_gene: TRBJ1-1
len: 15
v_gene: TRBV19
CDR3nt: TGTGCCAGTAGTATAGCCTCGACAGGGACTCCTGAAGCTTTCTTT
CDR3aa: CASSIASTGTPEAFF

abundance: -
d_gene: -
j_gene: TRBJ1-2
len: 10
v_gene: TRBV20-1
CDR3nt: TGCAGTGCTTACTTCTATGGCTACACCTTC
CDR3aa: CSAYFYGYTF

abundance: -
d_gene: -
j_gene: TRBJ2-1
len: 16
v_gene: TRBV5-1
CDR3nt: TGCGCCAGCAGCTTGGAGGGAAGGCCAACTGAAAATGAGCAGTTCTTC
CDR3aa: CASSLEGRPTENEQFF

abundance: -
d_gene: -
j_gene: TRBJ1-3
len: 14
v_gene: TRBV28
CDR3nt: TGTGCCAGCAATACAGGGTCAAGGGGAAACACCATATATTTT
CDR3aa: CASNTGSRGNTIYF